This entry describes one T cell receptor beta chain. In its sample, this clone was seen a few times. The target of this receptor is not known. Within one base of it there is no much larger clone, and no base qualities were kept. The data stem from a study of blood T cell repertoires in COVID-19 (dated by TCRdb to about 2020). As for the study more broadly: The collaborator samples originated in the United States, Italy and Spain and spanned the acute and convalescent phases of COVID-19. A freely available public database, intended as a resource for researchers studying the immune response to SARS-CoV-2, is where the repertoires were released. A de-identified subject ID, COVID-19 status, age in years and sex were almost always included in the sample metadata. The prospective study material was composed of cDNA or gDNA derived from T cells, B-cell-depleted T cells, or PBMCs. The dataset comprised deeply sampled blood TCRbeta repertoires from subjects exposed to, actively infected with, or recovered from COVID-19. Where HLA class I and class II types were available, the types were taken from metadata supplied by the sample provider, not from assay-based typing. The samples were drawn from two sources: the first 160 participants of the ongoing ImmuneRACE study, and 1,254 subjects contributed by 6 global collaborators.

The immunoSEQ Assay, a bias-controlled multiplex PCR, was used to amplify TCRbeta CDR3 regions from genomic DNA. The study's processing was this. The number of nucleated cells in each sample was estimated from the amplification of reference gene primers within the assay. To quantify the absolute abundance of each unique TCRbeta CDR3 rearrangement, sequence reads were collapsed and filtered. Productive Simpson clonality was computed per sample as the square root of Simpson's diversity index over productive rearrangements. This immuneACCESS table, as held by TCRdb, lists in-frame sequences with V and J called but not all clones. Of the missing ones, under half trace to an unresolved V gene in checked studies; the others have no known cause. V and J calls and clone size are copied from that table; D and trimming were computed from the DNA. The sample data list some 49,000 clones, and 75% to 85% of these were observed just once. In total, the top ten clones hold 2.5% to 3% of the sample.

Whole blood was collected in K2EDTA tubes by collaborating institutions according to the institutions' own protocols. For TCRbeta analysis, collaborators shipped samples as frozen whole blood, isolated PBMCs, or DNA extracted from either of those sample types. Results the study describes overall, beyond this receptor: How much clinical and demographic metadata was included differed by source and by participant, and the metadata was provided uncurated.

V lost 2 bases and J lost 3 bases; the stretch between them is 7 bases long. Sequences MNHEY (CDR1) and SVGEGT (CDR2) are obtained from the germline V gene. Its CDR3 holds 13 amino acids, cysteine through phenylalanine. The read is trimmed to its CDR3 DNA, 39 bases read in frame from base 1. This TCR derives from a woman aged 60-75 years with acute or convalescent COVID-19. The sample taken for sequencing was peripheral blood. Here the chain combines TRBV6-2 or TRBV6-3 and TRBJ1-2; the D region possibly corresponds to TRBD1 (5 bases align). Read as DNA, the sequence is TGTGCCAGCAGTTACACGGGGGACTATGGCTACACCTTC. This is translated as CASSYTGDYGYTF.